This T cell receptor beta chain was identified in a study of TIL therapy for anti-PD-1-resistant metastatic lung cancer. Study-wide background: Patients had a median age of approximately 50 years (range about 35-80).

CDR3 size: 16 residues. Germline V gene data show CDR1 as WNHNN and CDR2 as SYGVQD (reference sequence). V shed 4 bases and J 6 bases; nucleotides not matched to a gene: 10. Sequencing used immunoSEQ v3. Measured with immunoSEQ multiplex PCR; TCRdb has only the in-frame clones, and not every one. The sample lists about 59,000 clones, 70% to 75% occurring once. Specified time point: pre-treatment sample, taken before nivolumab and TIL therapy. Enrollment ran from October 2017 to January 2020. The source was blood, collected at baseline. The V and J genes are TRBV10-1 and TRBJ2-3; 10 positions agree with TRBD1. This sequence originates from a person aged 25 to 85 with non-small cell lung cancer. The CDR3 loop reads CASSGQPGQGMDTQYF. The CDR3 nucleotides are TGCGCCAGCAGTGGACAGCCGGGACAGGGGATGGATACGCAGTATTTT.